This TCR beta chain was found in a study of radiotherapy plus CTLA-4 blockade in lung cancer. About the research overall: Objective responses arose in 15% to 20% of patients, and 25% to 35% experienced disease control.

Focal radiation plus CTLA-4 blockade with ipilimumab was administered to patients who had chemo-refractory metastatic non-small-cell lung cancer. As to this clone: Antigen unknown.

CDR3 length: 13 residues. V shed 5 bases and J shed 6 bases, with 11 bases lying between them. The V gene's germline CDR1 is SGHTA and CDR2 FQGNSA. Broader study findings: In blood, TCR clones derived from the tumor expanded after radiotherapy plus ipilimumab. The best predictor of response was reported to be early blood T cell clone dynamics, with interferon-beta.

Measured with immunoSEQ multiplex PCR; TCRdb has only the in-frame clones, and not every one. The sample lists over 95,000 clones; around 74% were seen once. The sequenced sample was peripheral blood, obtained from a patient treated with radiotherapy plus ipilimumab. This sequence joins TRBV7-2 and TRBJ2-1, with D possibly TRBD2 on 6 matching bases. The clonotype originates from a human donor with non-small cell lung cancer who had a partial response to radiotherapy plus ipilimumab. Some clones in this sample may be carry-over from other donors' samples. CDR3 region: CASSTSWGNEQFF. CDR3 bases: TGTGCCAGCAGCACTAGCTGGGGCAATGAGCAGTTCTTC.